This TCR beta chain is drawn from a study of T cell clones after liver transplantation. Clones were read by immunoSEQ multiplex PCR, and TCRdb kept only the in-frame ones, dropping some. The table records about 75,000 clones, 84% of them present only once. With regard to this clone: Antigen unknown.

Trimming stripped 7 bases from V and 4 bases from J, with 9 bases between. This CDR3 region has 12 residues. Per the germline V gene, CDR1 is MDHEN and CDR2 is SYDVKM. Sorting of unstimulated PBMCs yielded separate CD3+CD4+ and CD3+CD8+ fractions. Findings and limits, study-wide: Circulating graft-donor-reactive CD4 TCRbeta sequences fell significantly post-transplant in most of the 8 subjects.

The receptor was isolated from a human patient who received a liver transplant. The graft donor may have given rise to some T cells. Sequencing used CD4+ T cells from blood, obtained roughly 48 months after liver transplant. This sequence joins TRBV28 and TRBJ2-3; D is unresolved. The CDR3 spells CASTDLPDTQYF. The CDR3 DNA sequence: TGTGCCAGCACGGACCTCCCAGATACGCAGTATTTT. The entire variable domain, with the rest obtained from reference TRBV28 and TRBJ2-3, is as follows: DVKVTQSSRYLVKRTGEKVFLECVQDMDHENMFWYRQDPGLGLRLIYFSYDVKMKEKGDIPEGYSVSREKKERFSLILESASTNQTSMYLCASTDLPDTQYFGPGTRLTVL.